This T cell receptor (beta chain) derives from a study of chemoradiotherapy in HPV16-positive cancers. Study background: Candidate HPV-specific T-cell clones and common TCR motifs came from functional assays in a couple of HPV16-positive patients. Whole-study results and caveats: Functional assays defining HPV-specific T cells used only two HPV16-positive patients. For HPV16-positive patients, expanding HPV-responsive T cells associated with longer recurrence-free survival. Candidate HPV-specific clones and E7-related TCR motifs grew in tumor during treatment.

CDR3 length: 15 amino acids. V lost 2 bases and J 0 bases, leaving 10 bases between the germline ends. Per germline, CDR1 MNHNS and CDR2 SASEGT. Comments on this clone: Its target is not known.

Assay: immunoSEQ multiplex PCR; the TCRdb copy retains only in-frame clones and omits some. This table holds several thousand clones, nearly 80% found once. The chain employs TRBV6-1 and TRBJ1-1; D not certain. The sample was gathered from a patient who underwent chemoradiotherapy. The clonotype was recovered from a human donor with HPV-associated anogenital cancer. CDR3 loop: CASSESSTLNTEAFF. CDR3 DNA: TGTGCCAGCAGTGAATCTTCGACACTGAACACTGAAGCTTTCTTT.